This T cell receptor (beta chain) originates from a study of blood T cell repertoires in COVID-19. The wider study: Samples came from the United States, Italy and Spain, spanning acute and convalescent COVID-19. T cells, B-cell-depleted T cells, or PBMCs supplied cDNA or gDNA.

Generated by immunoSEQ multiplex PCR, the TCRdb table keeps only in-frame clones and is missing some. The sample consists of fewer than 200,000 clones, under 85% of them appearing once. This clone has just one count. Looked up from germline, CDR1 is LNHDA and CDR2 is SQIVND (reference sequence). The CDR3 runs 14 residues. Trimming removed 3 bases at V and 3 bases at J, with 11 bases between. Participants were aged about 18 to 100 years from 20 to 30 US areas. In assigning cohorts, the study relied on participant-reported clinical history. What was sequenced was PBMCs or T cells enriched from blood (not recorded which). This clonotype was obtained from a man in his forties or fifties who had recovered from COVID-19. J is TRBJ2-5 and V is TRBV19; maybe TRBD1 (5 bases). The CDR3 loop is CASSMATAKETQYF. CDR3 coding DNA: TGTGCCAGTAGTATGGCGACAGCAAAAGAGACCCAGTACTTC.